Each of the 24 T cell receptor beta chains below was sequenced from the same sample in a study of T cells in localized non-small cell lung cancer. The assay was immunoSEQ multiplex PCR, and TCRdb's table has in-frame clones only and misses some. The repertoire has fewer than 25,000 clones, about nine tenths of them found once; the top ten carry around 4%. Material: peripheral blood, obtained before any cancer treatment. The receptors were gathered from a male donor at least 60 years old with stage I squamous cell lung carcinoma.

The chain is built from TRBV30 and TRBJ1-1; 8 nucleotides line up with TRBD1. Germline V gene data show CDR1 as GTSNPN and CDR2 as SVGIG (reference sequence). The CDR3 extends over 13 amino acids. Germline trimming cut 3 bases from V and 3 bases from J; bases unmatched to any gene: 3. The CDR3 sequence: CAWSLQGDTEAFF. The CDR3 DNA reads as TGTGCCTGGAGCTTACAGGGGGACACTGAAGCTTTCTTT.

This clone has only a few counts. This rearrangement joins TRBV6-5 to TRBJ1-1; D is unclear. Germline V CDR1 and CDR2: MNHEY, SVGAGI. CDR3 length: 13 amino acids. Trimming left V 4 bases short and J 4 bases short, with 10 bases between. CDR3 bases: TGTGCCAGCAGTTCGGGTGGAGGCACTGAAGCTTTCTTT. Translating it yields CASSSGGGTEAFF.

The chain is built from TRBV7-2 and TRBJ2-7; D is undetermined. Germline CDR1 and CDR2: SGHTA and FQGNSA. The CDR3 spans 15 residues. V gave up 2 bases and J gave up 3 bases, with 14 bases separating them. CDR3 bases: TGTGCCAGCAGCTTAATGTTGAGTACCCTCTACGAGCAGTACTTC. As protein: CASSLMLSTLYEQYF.

This clone has a single count. The CDR3 DNA reads TGCGCCAGCAGCTTGGGTACCAGGGACGGTGAGACCCAGTACTTC. As protein: CASSLGTRDGETQYF. The gene calls are TRBV5-1 and TRBJ2-5, with D perhaps matching TRBD1 or TRBD2 (5 bases each). Trimming shortened V by 0 bases and J by 5 bases, and 14 bases separated the two germline ends. The CDR3 contains 15 residues. The germline CDR1 and CDR2 sequences are SGHRS and YFSETQ.

The chain is built from TRBV29-1 and TRBJ2-5, with 12 bases identical to TRBD1. There are 16 residues in the CDR3. Germline V lookup: CDR1 SQVTM, CDR2 ANQGSEA. V was pared by 3 bases and J by 5 bases, with 10 bases of the junction left unmatched. CDR3 nucleotide sequence: TGCAGCGTTGACGGGACCGGGACAGGGGGCTGGGAGACCCAGTACTTC. Amino acids: CSVDGTGTGGWETQYF.

The chain joins TRBV5-6 to TRBJ2-2; D assignment may be TRBD1 or TRBD2 (5 bases each). The CDR3 covers 15 residues. Trimming removed 3 bases at V and 7 bases at J, with 16 bases between. Germline-derived CDR1 and CDR2 are SGHDT and YYEEEE. CDR3 DNA: TGTGCCAGCAGCTATCGAGGGGCGAGGATCGGGGAGCTGTTTTTT. Its protein product is CASSYRGARIGELFF.

The V gene is TRBV7-6, the J gene TRBJ2-2, with D perhaps TRBD1 (5 bases). Trimming stripped 1 base from V and 3 bases from J, with 15 bases between. Germline CDR1 SGHVS, CDR2 FNYEAQ. The length of the CDR3 is 17 residues. The DNA of the CDR3 is TGTGCCAGCAGCTTAGTCGGGCAGGGCCCGGACACCGGGGAGCTGTTTTTT. Translating it yields CASSLVGQGPDTGELFF. Using reference TRBV7-6 and TRBJ2-2 for the parts outside the CDR3, the full variable domain is GAGVSQSPRYKVTKRGQDVALRCDPISGHVSLYWYRQALGQGPEFLTYFNYEAQQDKSGLPNDRFSAERPEGSISTLTIQRTEQRDSAMYRCASSLVGQGPDTGELFFGEGSRLTVL.

The CDR3 is CASSLQAVYNEQFF. The DNA of the CDR3 is TGCGCCAGCAGCTTACAAGCGGTCTACAATGAGCAGTTCTTC. This chain connects TRBV5-1 to TRBJ2-1; a weak D match, TRBD2 (5 bases). The CDR3 is 14 amino acids. Trimming removed 2 bases at V and 3 bases at J, with 9 bases between. Per the germline V gene, CDR1 is SGHRS and CDR2 is YFSETQ.

This clone showed up just a few times. The chain carries TRBV13 and TRBJ2-1; 11 bases fit TRBD2. Germline V CDR1 and CDR2: PRHDT, FYEKMQ (reference sequence). V lost 0 bases to trimming and J lost 7 bases; unmatched junction nucleotides: 8. CDR3 length: 17 residues. The CDR3 loop reads CASSLGPLAGGGNEQFF. Here the CDR3 DNA reads TGTGCCAGCAGCTTAGGCCCTCTAGCGGGAGGAGGGAATGAGCAGTTCTTC.

This clone has just one count. The chain is built from TRBV7-3 and TRBJ1-2, with unresolved D. V lost 5 bases and J lost 3, with 10 bases in between. The CDR3 is 13 amino acids. Germline CDR1 is SGHTA and CDR2 is FQGTGA. CDR3 in amino acids: CASSEGSHYGYTF. The CDR3 bases are TGTGCCAGCAGCGAAGGGAGCCACTATGGCTACACCTTC.

This sequence joins TRBV4-2 and TRBJ1-2; D unclear. Germline V CDR1 and CDR2: LGHNA, YNFKEQ. Trimming removed 0 bases from V and 0 bases from J, with 11 bases in between. The CDR3 is 16 amino acids. CDR3 in amino acids: CASSQEPTGSNYGYTF. In nucleotides, the CDR3 is TGTGCCAGCAGCCAAGAGCCTACGGGGTCTAACTATGGCTACACCTTC.

This chain uses TRBV30 with TRBJ1-1; tentative D call: TRBD1 (5 bases). This CDR3 contains 13 residues. Germline CDR1 GTSNPN, CDR2 SVGIG (reference sequence). V lost 2 bases, J lost 4 bases, and 11 bases lay in between. CDR3 sequence reads: CAWSTVGGTEAFF. CDR3 DNA: TGTGCCTGGAGTACGGTTGGGGGCACTGAAGCTTTCTTT. Drawing the rest from reference TRBV30 and TRBJ1-1, the complete variable domain is SQTIHQWPATLVQPVGSPLSLECTVEGTSNPNLYWYRQAAGRGLQLLFYSVGIGQISSEVPQNLSASRPQDRQFILSSKKLLLSDSGFYLCAWSTVGGTEAFFGQGTRLTVV.

The chain recombines TRBV19 with TRBJ2-1, with 9 bases matching TRBD2. Germline V gene sequence: CDR1 LNHDA, CDR2 SQIVND (reference sequence). The junction had 19 bases not matched to a gene; V was cut back by 1 base and J by 9 bases. This CDR3 is 19 amino acids long. In DNA, the CDR3 is TGTGCCAGTAGTATAGTTTCCCAGAGCGCGGGAGGGGTTCACAGTGAGCAGTTCTTC. It translates to CASSIVSQSAGGVHSEQFF. Supplemented by reference TRBV19 and TRBJ2-1, the full variable domain reads DGGITQSPKYLFRKEGQNVTLSCEQNLNHDAMYWYRQDPGQGLRLIYYSQIVNDFQKGDIAEGYSVSREKKESFPLTVTSAQKNPTAFYLCASSIVSQSAGGVHSEQFFGPGTRLTVL.

The V call is TRBV7-9, the J call TRBJ2-2; the D gene is possibly TRBD1 (5 bases). The CDR3 spans 12 residues. Germline values: CDR1 SEHNR, CDR2 FQNEAQ (reference sequence). CDR3: CGIQGNTGELFF. DNA for the CDR3: TGTGGGATTCAGGGGAACACCGGGGAGCTGTTTTTT.

The chain carries TRBV27 and TRBJ1-4; 9 bases line up with TRBD1. CDR1 is MNHEY, CDR2 SMNVEV, per germline (reference sequence). The CDR3 runs 15 residues. V was clipped by 4 bases and J by 5 bases; unmatched bases: 5. CDR3 DNA: TGTGCCAGCAGTTCAGGGACAGGGTGGAATGAAAAACTGTTTTTT. Translating it yields CASSSGTGWNEKLFF.

The chain joins TRBV28 to TRBJ2-7, with 10 bases aligning to TRBD1. CDR3 length: 16 residues. The germline V gene encodes CDR1 MDHEN and CDR2 SYDVKM. The V segment lost 6 bases and the J segment 6 bases; nucleotides outside the gene matches: 14. CDR3 coding DNA: TGTGCCAGCAGCTCCCCACAGACGACAGGGGGCTTCGAGCAGTACTTC. It yields the protein CASSSPQTTGGFEQYF.

CDR3 loop: CATSRDGLPYEQYF. Here the CDR3 DNA reads TGTGCCACCAGCAGAGATGGTCTACCTTACGAGCAGTACTTC. The V and J genes are TRBV15 and TRBJ2-7; D is undetermined. The V gene lost 0 bases and the J gene lost 4 bases, with 10 bases spanning the gap. CDR1 LNHNV and CDR2 YYDKDF come from the germline V gene (reference sequence). The CDR3 extends over 14 amino acids.

This rearrangement joins TRBV2 to TRBJ1-4; weak D call: TRBD1 (6 bases). Per the germline V gene, CDR1 is SNHLY and CDR2 is FYNNEI. The CDR3 is 14 amino acids. V was clipped by 6 bases and J by 7 bases, with 15 bases between them. The CDR3 protein is CASRVQGRSEKLFF. In nucleotides, the CDR3 is TGTGCCAGCAGAGTACAGGGCCGCTCTGAAAAACTGTTTTTT.

The chain combines TRBV6-9 with TRBJ2-1; tentatively, D is TRBD2 (6 bases). The V gene lost 11 bases and the J gene lost 0 bases, with 11 bases spanning the gap. The length of the CDR3 is 13 residues. Germline-derived CDR1 and CDR2 are MNHGY and SVAAGI. CDR3 sequence reads: CAARGSSYNEQFF. Here the CDR3 DNA reads TGTGCCGCCCGGGGGAGCTCCTACAATGAGCAGTTCTTC.

The chain recombines TRBV28 with TRBJ2-7, with TRBD2 identical over 8 bases. This CDR3 is built from 14 residues. V was clipped by 7 bases and J by 0 bases; unmatched bases: 5. Germline CDR1 and CDR2: MDHEN and SYDVKM. The CDR3 coding sequence is TGTGCCAGCATCCCCAGCGGGAGCTCCTACGAGCAGTACTTC. Its protein is CASIPSGSSYEQYF.

The J gene is TRBJ2-7, the V gene TRBV11-3; a weak D match, TRBD2 (5 bases). The CDR3 loop spans 13 amino acids. Germline loops: CDR1 SGHNT, CDR2 YENEEA. V lost 3 bases and J lost 4, with 10 bases in between. The CDR3 spells CASSLAREYEQYF. The CDR3 nucleotides are TGTGCCAGCAGCTTGGCTCGGGAATACGAGCAGTACTTC.

The rearrangement uses TRBV28 and TRBJ2-7, with TRBD1 identical over 7 bases. The CDR3 contains 15 residues. Per the germline V gene, CDR1 is MDHEN and CDR2 is SYDVKM. Germline trimming cut 3 bases from V and 5 bases from J; bases unmatched to any gene: 10. The CDR3 loop is CASSFLQGVGNEQYF. CDR3 DNA: TGTGCCAGCAGTTTTCTGCAGGGGGTGGGAAACGAGCAGTACTTC.

The chain combines TRBV28 with TRBJ2-7, with TRBD2 identical over 7 bases. This CDR3 is built from 14 residues. CDR1 is MDHEN, CDR2 SYDVKM, per germline. Losses at the gene ends were 6 bases for V and 1 base for J; bases not matched to a gene: 6. The CDR3 region has the DNA TGTGCCAGCAGCCCCGGGGGGTCTTCCTACGAGCAGTACTTC. Amino acids: CASSPGGSSYEQYF.

This CDR3 reads CAVSLQETQYF. The DNA of the CDR3 is TGTGCCGTTTCCCTACAAGAGACCCAGTACTTC. The chain links TRBV30 to TRBJ2-5, with D unclear. Looked up from germline, CDR1 is GTSNPN and CDR2 is SVGIG (reference sequence). The V end was cut by 8 bases, the J end by 2 bases, with 9 bases between. CDR3 size: 11 residues.